The text below deals with one T cell receptor (beta chain). What it recognizes is unknown. Measured with immunoSEQ multiplex PCR; TCRdb has only the in-frame clones, and not every one. The table records around 140,000 clones, over 75% of them present only once. The sample originates from a study of T cell responses to AZD1222 COVID-19 vaccine. The study's findings and limits: Only 5 or 6 people who got AZD1222 tested seropositive at baseline. Most donors were white British, females outnumbered males, and clonal diversity was possibly underestimated.

Sequencing was performed on peripheral blood, taken on day 0 of AZD1222 vaccination. This TCR came from an adult in good health.

CDR3 bases: TGTGCCAGTAGTATCGGAGACAGGGGGCATTCAGGGCAGCCCCAGCATTTT. Protein sequence: CASSIGDRGHSGQPQHF. The chain couples TRBV19 to TRBJ1-5; 10 positions match TRBD1. Trimming cost V 3 bases and J 7 bases; bases outside gene matches: 12. CDR1 is LNHDA, CDR2 SQIVND, per germline (reference sequence). This CDR3 is built from 17 residues.